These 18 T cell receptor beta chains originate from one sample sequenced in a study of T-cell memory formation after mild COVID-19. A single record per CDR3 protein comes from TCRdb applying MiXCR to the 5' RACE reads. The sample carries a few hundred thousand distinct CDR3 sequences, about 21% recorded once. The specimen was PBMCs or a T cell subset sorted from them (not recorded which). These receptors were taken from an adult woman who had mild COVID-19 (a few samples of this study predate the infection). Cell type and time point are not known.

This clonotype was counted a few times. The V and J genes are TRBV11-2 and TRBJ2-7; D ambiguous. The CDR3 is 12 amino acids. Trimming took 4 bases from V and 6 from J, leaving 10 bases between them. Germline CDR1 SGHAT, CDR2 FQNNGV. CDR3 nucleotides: TGTGCCAGCAGCTCCGGAAGAATCGAGCAGTACTTC. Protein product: CASSSGRIEQYF.

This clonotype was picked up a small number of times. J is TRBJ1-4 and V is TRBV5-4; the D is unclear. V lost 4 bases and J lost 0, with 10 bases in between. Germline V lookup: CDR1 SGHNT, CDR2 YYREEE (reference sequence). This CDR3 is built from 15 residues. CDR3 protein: CASSPTQSTNEKLFF. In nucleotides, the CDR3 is TGTGCCAGCAGCCCCACACAATCAACTAATGAAAAACTGTTTTTT.

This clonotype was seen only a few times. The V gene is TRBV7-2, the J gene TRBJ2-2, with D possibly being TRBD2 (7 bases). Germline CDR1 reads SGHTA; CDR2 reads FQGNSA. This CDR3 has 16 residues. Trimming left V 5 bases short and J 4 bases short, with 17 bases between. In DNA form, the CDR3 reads TGTGCCAGCAGCGCTATGGGGGGGCCTTTCACCGGGGAGCTGTTTTTT. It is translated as CASSAMGGPFTGELFF. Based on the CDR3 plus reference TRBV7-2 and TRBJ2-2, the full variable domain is GAGVSQSPSNKVTEKGKDVELRCDPISGHTALYWYRQSLGQGLEFLIYFQGNSAPDKSGLPSDRFSAERTGGSVSTLTIQRTQQEDSAVYLCASSAMGGPFTGELFFGEGSRLTVL.

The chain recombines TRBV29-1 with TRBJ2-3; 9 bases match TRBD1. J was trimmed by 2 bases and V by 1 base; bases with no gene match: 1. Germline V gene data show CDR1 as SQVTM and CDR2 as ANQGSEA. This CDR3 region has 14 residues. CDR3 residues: CSVEGTGDTDTQYF. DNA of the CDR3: TGCAGCGTTGAAGGGACAGGGGACACAGATACGCAGTATTTT.

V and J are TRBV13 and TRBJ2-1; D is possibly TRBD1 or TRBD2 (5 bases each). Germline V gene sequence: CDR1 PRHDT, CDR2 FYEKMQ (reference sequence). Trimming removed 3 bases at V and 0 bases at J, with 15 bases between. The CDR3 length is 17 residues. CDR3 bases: TGTGCCAGCAGCTTGAGGGGCGGAACACACTCCTACAATGAGCAGTTCTTC. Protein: CASSLRGGTHSYNEQFF.

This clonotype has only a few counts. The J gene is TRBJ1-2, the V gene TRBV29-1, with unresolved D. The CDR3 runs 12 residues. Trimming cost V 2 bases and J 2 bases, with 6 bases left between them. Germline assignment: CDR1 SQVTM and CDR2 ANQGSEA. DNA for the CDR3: TGCAGCGTTGAACCGGGAAACTATGGCTACACCTTC. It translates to CSVEPGNYGYTF.

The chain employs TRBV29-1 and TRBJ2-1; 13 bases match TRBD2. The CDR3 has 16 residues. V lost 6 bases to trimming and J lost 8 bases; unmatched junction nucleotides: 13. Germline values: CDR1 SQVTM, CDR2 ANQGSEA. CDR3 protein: CSVGKTGLAGEYEQFF. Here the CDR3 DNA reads TGCAGCGTCGGGAAAACCGGACTAGCGGGAGAATATGAGCAGTTCTTC.

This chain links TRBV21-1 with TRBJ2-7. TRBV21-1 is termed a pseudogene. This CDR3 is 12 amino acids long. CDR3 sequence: CASRDSTYEQYF. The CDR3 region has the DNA TGTGCCAGCAGGGACAGCACCTACGAGCAGTACTTC.

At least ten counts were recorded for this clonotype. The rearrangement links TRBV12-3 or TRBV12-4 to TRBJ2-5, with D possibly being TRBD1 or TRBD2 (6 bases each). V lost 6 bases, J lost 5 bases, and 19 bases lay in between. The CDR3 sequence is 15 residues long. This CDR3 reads CASSLHPGAGETQYF. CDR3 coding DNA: TGTGCCAGCAGCCTCCACCCGGGGGCGGGGGAGACCCAGTACTTC.

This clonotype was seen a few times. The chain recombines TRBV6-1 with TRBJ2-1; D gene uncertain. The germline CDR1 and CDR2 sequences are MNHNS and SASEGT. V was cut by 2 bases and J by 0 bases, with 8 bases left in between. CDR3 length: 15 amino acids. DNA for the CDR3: TGTGCCAGCAGTGAATCACCGAGCTCCTACAATGAGCAGTTCTTC. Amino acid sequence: CASSESPSSYNEQFF.

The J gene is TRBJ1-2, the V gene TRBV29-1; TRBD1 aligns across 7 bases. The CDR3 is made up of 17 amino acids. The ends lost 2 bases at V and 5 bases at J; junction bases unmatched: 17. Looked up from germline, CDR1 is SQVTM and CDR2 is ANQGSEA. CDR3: CSVEFTRWDSVGYGYTF. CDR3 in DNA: TGCAGCGTTGAATTCACACGTTGGGACAGTGTGGGGTATGGCTACACCTTC.

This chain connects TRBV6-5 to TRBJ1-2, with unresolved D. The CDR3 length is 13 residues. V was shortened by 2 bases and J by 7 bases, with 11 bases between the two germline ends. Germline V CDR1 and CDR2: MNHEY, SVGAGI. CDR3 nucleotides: TGTGCCAGCAGTTACCCATGGGAGGCTGGCTACACCTTC. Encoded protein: CASSYPWEAGYTF.

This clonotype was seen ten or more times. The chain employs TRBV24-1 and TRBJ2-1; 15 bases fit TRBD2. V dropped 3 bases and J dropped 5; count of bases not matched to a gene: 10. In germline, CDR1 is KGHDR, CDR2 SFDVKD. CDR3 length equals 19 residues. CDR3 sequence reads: CATSDRTSGRAGGDNEQFF. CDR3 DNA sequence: TGTGCCACCAGTGATCGGACTAGCGGGAGGGCCGGGGGAGACAATGAGCAGTTCTTC.

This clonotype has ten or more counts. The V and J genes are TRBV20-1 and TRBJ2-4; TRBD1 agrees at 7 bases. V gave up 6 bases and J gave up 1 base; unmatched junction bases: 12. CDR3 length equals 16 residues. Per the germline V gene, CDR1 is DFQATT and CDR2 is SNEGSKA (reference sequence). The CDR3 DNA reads TGCAGTGCCGAGAATTACAGGGGAATGGCCAAAAACATTCAGTACTTC. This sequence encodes CSAENYRGMAKNIQYF.

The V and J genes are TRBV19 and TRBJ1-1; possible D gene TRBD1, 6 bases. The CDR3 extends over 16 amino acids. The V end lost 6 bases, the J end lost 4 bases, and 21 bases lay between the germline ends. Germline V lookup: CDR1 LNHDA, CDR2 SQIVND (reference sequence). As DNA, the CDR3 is TGTGCCAGTAGGGGCGGGGCAGGGGCTTGGGGCACTGAAGCTTTCTTT. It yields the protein CASRGGAGAWGTEAFF. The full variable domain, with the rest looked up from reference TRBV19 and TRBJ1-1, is DGGITQSPKYLFRKEGQNVTLSCEQNLNHDAMYWYRQDPGQGLRLIYYSQIVNDFQKGDIAEGYSVSREKKESFPLTVTSAQKNPTAFYLCASRGGAGAWGTEAFFGQGTRLTVV.

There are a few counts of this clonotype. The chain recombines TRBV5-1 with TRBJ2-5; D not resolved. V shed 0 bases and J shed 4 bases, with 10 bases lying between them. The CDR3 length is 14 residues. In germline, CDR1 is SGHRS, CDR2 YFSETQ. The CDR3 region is CASSLVAKGETQYF. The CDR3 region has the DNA TGCGCCAGCAGCTTGGTGGCAAAGGGAGAGACCCAGTACTTC.

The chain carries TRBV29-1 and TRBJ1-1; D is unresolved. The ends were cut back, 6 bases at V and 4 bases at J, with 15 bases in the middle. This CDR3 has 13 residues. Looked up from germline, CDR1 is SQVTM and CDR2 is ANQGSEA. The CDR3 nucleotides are TGCAGCGTCGGTATGGCGGAAGGCACTGAAGCTTTCTTT. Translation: CSVGMAEGTEAFF.

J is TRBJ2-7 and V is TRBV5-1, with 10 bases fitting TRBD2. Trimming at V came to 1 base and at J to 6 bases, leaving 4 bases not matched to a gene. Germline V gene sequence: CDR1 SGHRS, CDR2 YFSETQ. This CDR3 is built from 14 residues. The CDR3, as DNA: TGCGCCAGCAGCTTGTTGCCTAGCGGGGGCGAGCAGTACTTC. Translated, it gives CASSLLPSGGEQYF.